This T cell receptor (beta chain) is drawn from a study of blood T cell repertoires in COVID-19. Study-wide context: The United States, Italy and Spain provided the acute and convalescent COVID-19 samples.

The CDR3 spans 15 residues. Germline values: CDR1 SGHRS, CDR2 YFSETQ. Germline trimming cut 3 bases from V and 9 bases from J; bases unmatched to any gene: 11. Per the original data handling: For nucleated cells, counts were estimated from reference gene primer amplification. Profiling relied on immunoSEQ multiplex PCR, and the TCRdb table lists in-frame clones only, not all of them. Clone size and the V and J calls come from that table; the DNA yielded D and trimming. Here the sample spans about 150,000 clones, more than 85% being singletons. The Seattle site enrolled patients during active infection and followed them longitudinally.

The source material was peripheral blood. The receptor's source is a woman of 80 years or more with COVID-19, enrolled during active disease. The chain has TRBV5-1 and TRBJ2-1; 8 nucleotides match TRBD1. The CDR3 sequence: CASSWGDRGGGEQFF. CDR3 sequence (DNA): TGCGCCAGCAGCTGGGGAGACAGGGGTGGAGGTGAGCAGTTCTTC.